This TCR beta chain came from a study of blood T cell repertoires in COVID-19. About the study: Samples came from the United States, Italy and Spain, spanning acute and convalescent COVID-19.

Per germline, CDR1 SGHTA and CDR2 FQGNSA. CDR3 length: 15 residues. V shed 2 bases and J shed 1 base, with 8 bases lying between them. Original data processing: Nucleated cell number was recorded as an estimate derived from reference gene primer amplification. TCRdb's table, derived via immunoSEQ multiplex PCR, lists solely in-frame clones and lacks some. V and J calls plus clone size are reproduced from that table; the DNA served to infer D and trimming. The sample gives about 67,000 clones, 86% of which show up once; approximately 4.7% is in the top ten. This clone was observed a handful of times. The chain carries TRBV7-2 and TRBJ2-2; no definite D call. The sample was peripheral blood. The source of this sequence is a man aged 45-65 years with active COVID-19. The CDR3 is CASSLNPGNTGELFF. DNA of the CDR3: TGTGCCAGCAGCTTAAATCCAGGGAACACCGGGGAGCTGTTTTTT.